One T cell receptor beta chain is described in this entry. Its antigen is currently unknown. This entry is derived from a study of cytomegalovirus exposure and HLA in healthy donors. Study-wide context: Within an early data release were 65 million to 90 million unique TCRs drawn from HLA-typed donors.

The study ran its PCR with 60 Vbeta and 13 Jbeta primers. Produced via immunoSEQ multiplex PCR; TCRdb's table is partial and in-frame only. Of more than 95,000 clones listed, roughly 80% were seen once; the top ten hold under 2%. Regarding the study as a whole: Confirmation was obtained in vitro that a few CMV-associated chains are specific for CMV antigens. Per a later analysis, HLA-associated TCR beta chains showed more clonal expansion than other, equally common TCR beta chains. Reports indicated that the classifier achieved high specificity and sensitivity in diagnosing cytomegalovirus status.

This clonotype originated in a woman in her thirties or forties in good health and CMV-seronegative. Input material: PBMCs.

CDR3 protein: CASSLGGQGGLGAFF. The CDR3 DNA follows: TGTGCCAGCAGCTTAGGGGGACAGGGAGGATTAGGAGCTTTCTTT. V usage is TRBV7-9 and J usage is TRBJ1-1, with 9 bases identical to TRBD1. The CDR3 is made up of 15 amino acids. After removal of 1 base from V and 10 bases from J, the junction contained 10 bases not matched to a gene. The germline gives CDR1 SEHNR, CDR2 FQNEAQ (reference sequence).